The 14 T cell receptor beta chains given below trace back to one sample, sequenced in a study of blood T cells in healthy people across ages. Next came a second PCR, run for about 7 to 12 cycles, which used a sample-barcoded 5' primer along with a J-beta primer mix. TCRdb reprocessed the 5' RACE reads via MiXCR and lists one record per CDR3 protein. The sample yields fewer than 700,000 distinct CDR3 sequences, over 40% seen once. The source material was blood. The receptors come from a man at least 80 years old in good health.

The chain combines TRBV11-2 with TRBJ2-7; 8 nucleotides match TRBD1. This CDR3 spans 15 amino acids. V was clipped by 3 bases and J by 0 bases; unmatched bases: 4. Germline V CDR1 and CDR2: SGHAT, FQNNGV. The CDR3 DNA is TGTGCCAGCAGCTTTGAGACAGGGGACTCCTACGAGCAGTACTTC. Encoded protein: CASSFETGDSYEQYF.

This rearrangement joins TRBV3-1 to TRBJ1-4; D remains ambiguous. The V end was cut by 1 base, the J end by 3 bases, with 3 bases between. This CDR3 region has 13 residues. Germline V lookup: CDR1 LGHDT, CDR2 YNNKEL (reference sequence). The CDR3 DNA sequence: TGTGCCAGCAGCCAAGTTGCTAATGAAAAACTGTTTTTT. As protein: CASSQVANEKLFF. Together with reference TRBV3-1 and TRBJ1-4, the CDR3 gives the full variable domain: DTAVSQTPKYLVTQMGNDKSIKCEQNLGHDTMYWYKQDSKKFLKIMFSYNNKELIINETVPNRFSPKSPDKAHLNLHINSLELGDSAVYFCASSQVANEKLFFGSGTQLSVL.

The chain recombines TRBV11-2 with TRBJ2-5; perhaps TRBD1 as D (6 bases). Germline assignment: CDR1 SGHAT and CDR2 FQNNGV. Trimming cost V 1 base and J 10 bases, with 13 bases left between them. This CDR3 region has 13 residues. The CDR3 here is CASSLAGPGVQYF. The CDR3 DNA sequence: TGTGCCAGCAGCTTAGCGGGACCAGGGGTCCAGTACTTC.

The chain links TRBV4-2 to TRBJ1-2, with 12 bases aligning to TRBD1. The germline CDR1 and CDR2 sequences are LGHNA and YNFKEQ. The CDR3 loop spans 16 amino acids. Trimming took 2 bases from V and 7 from J; bases not matched to a gene: 8. CDR3 region: CASSQMEGQGAVGYTF. The CDR3 DNA reads TGTGCCAGCAGCCAAATGGAGGGACAGGGGGCGGTTGGCTACACCTTC.

The chain couples TRBV12-3 or TRBV12-4 to TRBJ2-3, with 13 bases matching TRBD2. The trim removed 6 bases at V and 2 bases at J, leaving 8 bases unmatched. The CDR3 runs 17 residues. The CDR3, as DNA: TGTGCCAGCAGCCTTATGGGACTAGCGGGGTTCACAGATACGCAGTATTTT. Protein: CASSLMGLAGFTDTQYF.

V is TRBV6-5 and J is TRBJ2-1; a weak D match, TRBD2 (5 bases). The CDR3 contains 14 residues. Germline CDR1 MNHEY, CDR2 SVGAGI. V lost 0 bases and J 2 bases, leaving 5 bases between the germline ends. CDR3: CASSYSGAYNEQFF. CDR3 bases: TGTGCCAGCAGTTACTCGGGAGCCTACAATGAGCAGTTCTTC.

This chain connects TRBV5-1 to TRBJ2-7, with D possibly being TRBD2 (5 bases). Germline values: CDR1 SGHRS, CDR2 YFSETQ. V was trimmed by 4 bases and J by 0 bases, leaving 14 bases between them. CDR3 size: 15 residues. The CDR3 nucleotides are TGCGCCAGCAGCCTGACACGGGAACCCTCCTACGAGCAGTACTTC. This sequence encodes CASSLTREPSYEQYF.

This clonotype came up once. The chain is built from TRBV7-6 and TRBJ2-1; possibly TRBD1 for D (7 bases). Judging by the DNA end, TRBJ2-7 fits better; the J call may be wrong. This CDR3 spans 14 amino acids. The germline gives CDR1 SGHVS, CDR2 FNYEAQ. CDR3 protein: CASSPTRGVGEQYF. Written as DNA, the CDR3 is TGTGCCAGCAGTCCTACCAGGGGGGTGGGAGAGCAGTACTTC.

The chain recombines TRBV20-1 with TRBJ2-3; D perhaps matches TRBD1 (6 bases). The CDR3 extends over 14 amino acids. CDR1 is DFQATT and CDR2 is SNEGSKA in the germline V gene (reference sequence). The V and J ends lost 4 bases and 0 bases respectively, with 11 bases between them. CDR3 in DNA: TGCAGTGCTATCGGACAGCTTAGCACAGATACGCAGTATTTT. Protein product: CSAIGQLSTDTQYF.

V is TRBV5-6 and J is TRBJ2-3; 10 positions match TRBD1. V lost 0 bases and J lost 4; bases outside the gene matches: 8. Germline V gene data show CDR1 as SGHDT and CDR2 as YYEEEE. The CDR3 runs 17 residues. The CDR3 DNA reads as TGTGCCAGCAGCTTGGTGTTCCGGACAGGGGGAGCAGATACGCAGTATTTT. Translating it yields CASSLVFRTGGADTQYF.

This clonotype has ten or more counts. The chain employs TRBV20-1 and TRBJ2-1, with D tentatively TRBD1 (5 bases). The CDR3 has 17 amino acids. V lost 1 base and J lost 0, with 16 bases in between. CDR1 DFQATT and CDR2 SNEGSKA come from the germline V gene (reference sequence). The CDR3, as DNA: TGCAGTGCTAGAGCAGGGTTGGTTGCGGACTCCTACAATGAGCAGTTCTTC. Translated: CSARAGLVADSYNEQFF.

Many counts were recorded for this clonotype. The CDR3: CASSPDRSREQYF. The CDR3 coding sequence is TGCGCCAGCAGTCCGGACAGGAGCCGAGAGCAGTACTTC. V usage is TRBV10-1 and J usage is TRBJ2-7; 7 nucleotides align to TRBD1. V lost 5 bases, J lost 7 bases, and 8 bases stayed unmatched. Germline CDR1 WNHNN, CDR2 SYGVQD (reference sequence). This CDR3 comprises 13 residues.

The chain carries TRBV15 and TRBJ2-1, with 10 nucleotides matching TRBD1. CDR3 length: 16 amino acids. The V gene's germline CDR1 is LNHNV and CDR2 YYDKDF (reference sequence). Unmatched junction bases numbered 4, after V lost 1 base and J lost 4 bases. The DNA for the CDR3 is TGTGCCACCAGCAGAGCCGGGACAGGGGTTTACAATGAGCAGTTCTTC. This gives the protein CATSRAGTGVYNEQFF.

This chain joins TRBV5-1 and TRBJ1-1; the D gene is possibly TRBD1 (6 bases). The CDR3 is 13 amino acids. Germline CDR1 and CDR2: SGHRS and YFSETQ. V was pared by 7 bases and J by 5 bases, with 15 bases between. In DNA, the CDR3 is TGCGCCAGCCAAACGGACAGTAGGACTGAAGCTTTCTTT. Translated: CASQTDSRTEAFF. The full variable domain, its missing parts supplied by reference TRBV5-1 and TRBJ1-1, is KAGVTQTPRYLIKTRGQQVTLSCSPISGHRSVSWYQQTPGQGLQFLFEYFSETQRNKGNFPGRFSGRQFSNSRSEMNVSTLELGDSALYLCASQTDSRTEAFFGQGTRLTVV.